This is a list of T cell receptor beta chains from one sample in a study of identical twins. Via MiXCR, TCRdb re-called the 5' RACE reads, giving one row per CDR3 protein. The data hold around 480,000 distinct CDR3 sequences, with about 14% observed a single time. These data were also reused for a study on yellow fever vaccine responses in identical twins.

Sequencing used CD4+ T cells sorted from blood. These receptors were collected from a woman between 18 and 30 years old in good health. Each CDR3 is given with its conserved first and last residue. D genes are given only for firm matches. Clone size is shown for a subset of rows, as once, few, many or a class of expanded clone.

clone_size j_call v_call d_call cdr3_nt cdr3_aa
. TRBJ2-5 TRBV29-1 . TGCAGCGTGGGGCTCCCTTTGGGGGAGACCCAGTACTTC CSVGLPLGETQYF
. TRBJ2-5 TRBV12-3/TRBV12-4 . TGTGCCAGCAGTTTCCGGGAATCGGCCCAGTACTTC CASSFRESAQYF
few TRBJ2-1 TRBV11-3 . TGTGCCAGCAGCCCCAGCCCCCGCGGGGAGCAGTTCTTC CASSPSPRGEQFF
. TRBJ1-1 TRBV5-1 TRBD1 TGCGCCAGCAGCCTTACAACAGGGGGATGGACTGAAGCTTTCTTT CASSLTTGGWTEAFF
. TRBJ2-7 TRBV5-1 TRBD2 TGCGCCAGCAGCCTGGCGACTAGCGGGAGAATCGACGAGCAGTACTTC CASSLATSGRIDEQYF
few TRBJ2-7 TRBV10-3 . TGTGCCATCAGTGATAGGGTCGAGCAGTACTTC CAISDRVEQYF
few TRBJ2-3 TRBV6-1 TRBD1 TGTGCCAGCAGTGAAGCGCTTCTCCCAGACAGGGCCGTGCCCACAGATACGCAGTATTTT CASSEALLPDRAVPTDTQYF
. TRBJ2-1 TRBV7-9 . TGTGCCAGCAGCTCCAACCGGGCCCCCATGTACAATGAGCAGTTCTTC CASSSNRAPMYNEQFF
few TRBJ1-5 TRBV7-9 . TGTGCCAGCAGCACCGGGGCGGGCAATCAGCCCCAGCATTTT CASSTGAGNQPQHF
few TRBJ2-7 TRBV5-1 . TGCGCCAGCAGCTTGATCCCGGGTAGCTCCTACGAGCAGTACTTC CASSLIPGSSYEQYF
. TRBJ2-1 TRBV20-1 TRBD2 TGCAGTGCTAGAGAGAGCGGGAGGGCCGTCTATGAGCAGTTCTTC CSARESGRAVYEQFF
few TRBJ1-6 TRBV12-3/TRBV12-4 TRBD1 TGTGCCAGCAGCGGACAGGGTGTGGGTTCACCCCTCCACTTT CASSGQGVGSPLHF
. TRBJ2-7 TRBV20-1 TRBD2 TGCAGTGCTAGATCCAGCGGGAGTGTGTACGAGCAGTACTTC CSARSSGSVYEQYF
few TRBJ2-1 TRBV20-1 . TGCAGTGCTAGAGGAGCTGTCTACAATGAGCAGTTCTTC CSARGAVYNEQFF
. TRBJ1-6 TRBV15 TRBD1 TGTGCCACCAGCAGACGGACAGGGACGACCTATAATTCACCCCTCCACTTT CATSRRTGTTYNSPLHF
few TRBJ2-7 TRBV20-1 . TGCAGTGCTACCTCCGGGACGGCCTCCTACGAGCAGTACTTC CSATSGTASYEQYF
. TRBJ1-1 TRBV21-1 . TGTGCCAGCAGCAAAGTAAAGGTTGACAAGGCTCGTGAAGCTTTCTTT CASSKVKVDKAREAFF
few TRBJ2-2 TRBV20-1 TRBD2 TGCAGTGCTAGCGCTACTAGCGGGTTTAACCCCGGGGAGCTGTTTTTT CSASATSGFNPGELFF
. TRBJ1-6 TRBV28 . TGTGCCAGCAACCAACTGGGGCGGCAGGGGAGATCACCCCTCCACTTT CASNQLGRQGRSPLHF
many TRBJ2-1 TRBV29-1 . TGCAGCGGTGGGATTGGGGCAAGCTCCTACAATGAGCAGTTCTTC CSGGIGASSYNEQFF
. TRBJ2-7 TRBV7-2 TRBD2 TGTGCCAGCAGCTTAGTAGCGGGGGTACTCTATGAGCAGTACTTC CASSLVAGVLYEQYF